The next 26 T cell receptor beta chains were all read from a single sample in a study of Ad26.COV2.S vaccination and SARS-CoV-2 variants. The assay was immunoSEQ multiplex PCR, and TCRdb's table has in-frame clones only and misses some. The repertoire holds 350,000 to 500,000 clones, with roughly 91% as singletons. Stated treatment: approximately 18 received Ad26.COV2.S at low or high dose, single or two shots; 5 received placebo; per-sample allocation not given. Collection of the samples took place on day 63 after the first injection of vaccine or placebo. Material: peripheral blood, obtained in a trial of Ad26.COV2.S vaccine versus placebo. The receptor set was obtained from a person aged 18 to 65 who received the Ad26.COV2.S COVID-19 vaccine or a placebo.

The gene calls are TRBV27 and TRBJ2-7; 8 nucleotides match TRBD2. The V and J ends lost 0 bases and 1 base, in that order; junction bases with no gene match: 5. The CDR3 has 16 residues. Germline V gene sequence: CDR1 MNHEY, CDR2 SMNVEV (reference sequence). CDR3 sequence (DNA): TGTGCCAGCAGTTTATCGGCACCGGGGGGGTCCTACGAGCAGTACTTC. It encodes CASSLSAPGGSYEQYF.

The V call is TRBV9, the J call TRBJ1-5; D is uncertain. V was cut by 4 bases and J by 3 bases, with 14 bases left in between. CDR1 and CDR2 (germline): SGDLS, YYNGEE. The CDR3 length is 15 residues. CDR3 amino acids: CASSPDGGYNQPQHF. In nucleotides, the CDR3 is TGTGCCAGCAGCCCTGATGGAGGGTACAATCAGCCCCAGCATTTT.

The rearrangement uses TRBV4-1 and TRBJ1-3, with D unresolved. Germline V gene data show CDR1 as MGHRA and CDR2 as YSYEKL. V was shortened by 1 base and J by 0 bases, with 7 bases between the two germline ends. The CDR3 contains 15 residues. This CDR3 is CASSQGQASGNTIYF. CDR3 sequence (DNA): TGCGCCAGCAGCCAAGGGCAGGCCTCTGGAAACACCATATATTTT.

CDR3 nucleotides: TGTGCCACCAGCAGAGATAGTCGGTCCCGGTACGAGCAGTACTTC. Its protein is CATSRDSRSRYEQYF. The chain has TRBV15 and TRBJ2-7; D is undetermined. The CDR3 has 15 amino acids. In germline, CDR1 is LNHNV, CDR2 YYDKDF (reference sequence). V was trimmed by 0 bases and J by 4 bases, leaving 13 bases between them.

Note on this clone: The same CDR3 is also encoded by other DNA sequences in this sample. The CDR3 nucleotides are TGTGCCAGCAGCCCTAGCTCCTACGAGCAGTACTTC. Its protein is CASSPSSYEQYF. This chain links TRBV7-2 with TRBJ2-7; D is ambiguous. This CDR3 is built from 12 residues. CDR1 and CDR2 from the germline V gene are SGHTA and FQGNSA. V was trimmed by 5 bases and J by 0 bases, leaving 5 bases between them.

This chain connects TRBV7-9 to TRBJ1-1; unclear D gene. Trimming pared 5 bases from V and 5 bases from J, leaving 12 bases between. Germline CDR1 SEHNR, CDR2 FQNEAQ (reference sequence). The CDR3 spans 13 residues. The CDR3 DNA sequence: TGTGCCAGCAGCCCGCGGGGAGAAACTGAAGCTTTCTTT. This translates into CASSPRGETEAFF. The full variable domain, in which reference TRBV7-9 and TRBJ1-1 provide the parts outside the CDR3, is DTGVSQNPRHKITKRGQNVTFRCDPISEHNRLYWYRQTLGQGPEFLTYFQNEAQLEKSRLLSDRFSAERPKGSFSTLEIQRTEQGDSAMYLCASSPRGETEAFFGQGTRLTVV.

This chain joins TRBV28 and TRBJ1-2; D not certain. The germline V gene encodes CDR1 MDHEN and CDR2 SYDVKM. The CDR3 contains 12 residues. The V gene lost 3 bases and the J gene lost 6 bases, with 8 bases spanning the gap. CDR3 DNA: TGTGCCAGCAGTTTGCGCCTGGATGGCTACACCTTC. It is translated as CASSLRLDGYTF.

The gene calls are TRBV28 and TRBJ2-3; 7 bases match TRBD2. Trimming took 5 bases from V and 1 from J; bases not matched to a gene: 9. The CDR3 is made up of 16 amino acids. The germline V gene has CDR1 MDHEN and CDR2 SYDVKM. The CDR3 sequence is CASSPGGSGGTDTQYF. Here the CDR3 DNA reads TGTGCCAGCAGTCCGGGGGGTAGCGGTGGCACAGATACGCAGTATTTT.

The CDR3, as DNA: TGTGCCAGCAGTTACGGGCGGACTAGCGAGTTGTACAATGAGCAGTTCTTC. Its protein is CASSYGRTSELYNEQFF. The genes are TRBV6-2 or TRBV6-3 and TRBJ2-1, with 9 positions matching TRBD2. With V trimmed by 2 bases and J by 4 bases, 9 bases remained unmatched. The CDR3 length is 17 residues. Germline CDR1 reads MNHEY; CDR2 reads SVGEGT.

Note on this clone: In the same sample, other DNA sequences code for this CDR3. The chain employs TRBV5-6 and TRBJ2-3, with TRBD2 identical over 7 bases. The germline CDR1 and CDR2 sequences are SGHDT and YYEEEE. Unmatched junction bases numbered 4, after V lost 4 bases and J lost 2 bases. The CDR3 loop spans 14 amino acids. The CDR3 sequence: CASSPGLDTDTQYF. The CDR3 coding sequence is TGTGCCAGCAGCCCAGGACTAGACACAGATACGCAGTATTTT.

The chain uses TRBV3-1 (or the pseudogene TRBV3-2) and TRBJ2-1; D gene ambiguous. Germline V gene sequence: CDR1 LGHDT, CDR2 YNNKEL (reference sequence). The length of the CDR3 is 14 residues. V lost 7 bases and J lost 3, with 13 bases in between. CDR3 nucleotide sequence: TGTGCCAGCAACCTTGATGACTTCTACAATGAGCAGTTCTTC. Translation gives CASNLDDFYNEQFF.

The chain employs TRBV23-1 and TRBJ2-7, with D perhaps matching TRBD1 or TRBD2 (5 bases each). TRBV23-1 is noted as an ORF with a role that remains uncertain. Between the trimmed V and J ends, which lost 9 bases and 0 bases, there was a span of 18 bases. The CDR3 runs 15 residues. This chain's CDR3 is CARNPRGPLSYEQYF. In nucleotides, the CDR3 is TGCGCCAGGAACCCGAGGGGTCCCCTCTCCTACGAGCAGTACTTC.

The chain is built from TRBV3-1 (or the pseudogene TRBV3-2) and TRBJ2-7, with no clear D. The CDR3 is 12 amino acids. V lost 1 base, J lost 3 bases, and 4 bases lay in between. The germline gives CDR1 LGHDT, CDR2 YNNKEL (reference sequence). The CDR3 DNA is TGTGCCAGCAGCCAAGCTAACTACGAGCAGTACTTC. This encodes CASSQANYEQYF.

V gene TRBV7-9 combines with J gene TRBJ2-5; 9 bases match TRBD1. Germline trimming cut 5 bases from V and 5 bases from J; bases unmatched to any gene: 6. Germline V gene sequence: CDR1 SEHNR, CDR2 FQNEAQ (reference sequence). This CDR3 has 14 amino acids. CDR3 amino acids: CASSQTGGQETQYF. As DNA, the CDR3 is TGTGCCAGCAGCCAAACAGGGGGCCAGGAGACCCAGTACTTC.

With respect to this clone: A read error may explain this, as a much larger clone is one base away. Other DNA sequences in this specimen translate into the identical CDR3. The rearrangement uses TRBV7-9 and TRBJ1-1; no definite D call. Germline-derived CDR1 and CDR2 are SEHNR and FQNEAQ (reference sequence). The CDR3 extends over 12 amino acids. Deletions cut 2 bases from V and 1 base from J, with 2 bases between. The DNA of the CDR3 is TGTGCCAGCAGCTTACAGAACACTGAAGCTTTCTTT. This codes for CASSLQNTEAFF.

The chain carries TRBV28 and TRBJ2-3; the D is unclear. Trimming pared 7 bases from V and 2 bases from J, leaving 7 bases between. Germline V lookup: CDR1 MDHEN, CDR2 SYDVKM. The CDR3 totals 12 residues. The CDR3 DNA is TGTGCCAGCACCTCCTCCACAGATACGCAGTATTTT. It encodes CASTSSTDTQYF.

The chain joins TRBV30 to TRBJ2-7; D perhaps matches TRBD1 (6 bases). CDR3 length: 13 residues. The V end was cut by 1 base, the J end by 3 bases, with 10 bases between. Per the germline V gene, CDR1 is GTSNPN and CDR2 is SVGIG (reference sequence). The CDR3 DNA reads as TGTGCCTGGAGTGCCGGGACACTCTACGAGCAGTACTTC. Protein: CAWSAGTLYEQYF.

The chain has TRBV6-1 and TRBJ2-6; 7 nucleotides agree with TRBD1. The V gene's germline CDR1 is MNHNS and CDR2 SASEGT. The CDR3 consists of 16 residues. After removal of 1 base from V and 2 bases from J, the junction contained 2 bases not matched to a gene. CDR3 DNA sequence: TGTGCCAGCAGTGAAGACGGGACAGCTGGGGCCAACGTCCTGACTTTC. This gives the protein CASSEDGTAGANVLTF.

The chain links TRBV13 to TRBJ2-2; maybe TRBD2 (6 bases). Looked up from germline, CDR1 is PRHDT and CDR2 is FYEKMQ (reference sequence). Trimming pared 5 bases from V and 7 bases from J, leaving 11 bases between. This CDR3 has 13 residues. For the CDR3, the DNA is TGTGCCAGCAGCAGGGACTGGGACGGGGAGCTGTTTTTT. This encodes CASSRDWDGELFF. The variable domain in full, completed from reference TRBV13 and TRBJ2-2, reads AAGVIQSPRHLIKEKRETATLKCYPIPRHDTVYWYQQGPGQDPQFLISFYEKMQSDKGSIPDRFSAQQFSDYHSELNMSSLELGDSALYFCASSRDWDGELFFGEGSRLTVL.

The CDR3 protein is CASRGTPETQYF. The DNA for the CDR3 is TGCGCCAGCAGGGGGACCCCAGAGACCCAGTACTTC. The chain combines TRBV23-1 with TRBJ2-5, with D tentatively TRBD1 or TRBD2 (5 bases each). TRBV23-1 is identified as an open reading frame with a role that is uncertain. This CDR3 is 12 amino acids long. V gave up 6 bases and J gave up 4 bases, with 9 bases separating them.

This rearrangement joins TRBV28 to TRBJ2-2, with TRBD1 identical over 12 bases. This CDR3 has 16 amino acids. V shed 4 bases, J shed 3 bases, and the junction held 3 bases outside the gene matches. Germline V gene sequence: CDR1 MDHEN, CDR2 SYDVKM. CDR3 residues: CASSSWDRGHTGELFF. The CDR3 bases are TGTGCCAGCAGTTCTTGGGACAGGGGGCACACCGGGGAGCTGTTTTTT.

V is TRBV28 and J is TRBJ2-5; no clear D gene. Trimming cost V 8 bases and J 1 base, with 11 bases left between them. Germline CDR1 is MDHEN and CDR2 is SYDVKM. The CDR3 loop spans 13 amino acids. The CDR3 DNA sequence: TGTGCCAGCTCTTCCGGCCGCCAAGAGACCCAGTACTTC. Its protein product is CASSSGRQETQYF.

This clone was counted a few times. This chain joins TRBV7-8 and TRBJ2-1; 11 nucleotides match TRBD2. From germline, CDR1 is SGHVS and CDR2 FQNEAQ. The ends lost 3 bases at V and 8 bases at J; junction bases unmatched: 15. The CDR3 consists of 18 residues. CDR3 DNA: TGTGCCAGCAGCTTCCTACCTATCACTAGCGGGAGTACCGATGAGCAGTTCTTC. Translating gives CASSFLPITSGSTDEQFF.

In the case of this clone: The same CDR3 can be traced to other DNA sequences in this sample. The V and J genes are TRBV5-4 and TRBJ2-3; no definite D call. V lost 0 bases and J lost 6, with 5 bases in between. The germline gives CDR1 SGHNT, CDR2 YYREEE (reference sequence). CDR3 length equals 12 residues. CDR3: CASSLVGDTQYF. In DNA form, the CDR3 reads TGTGCCAGCAGCTTGGTGGGGGATACGCAGTATTTT.

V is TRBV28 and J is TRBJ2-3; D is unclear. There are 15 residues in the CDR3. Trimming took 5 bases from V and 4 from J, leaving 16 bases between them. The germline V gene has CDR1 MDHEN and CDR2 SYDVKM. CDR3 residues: CASSSPPASADTQYF. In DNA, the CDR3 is TGTGCCAGCAGTAGTCCCCCAGCGTCGGCAGATACGCAGTATTTT.

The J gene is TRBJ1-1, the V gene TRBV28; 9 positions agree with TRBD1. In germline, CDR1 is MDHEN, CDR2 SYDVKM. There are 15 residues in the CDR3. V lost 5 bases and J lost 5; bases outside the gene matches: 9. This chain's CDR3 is CASSIPTGGGTEAFF. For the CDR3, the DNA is TGTGCCAGCAGTATCCCAACAGGGGGCGGGACTGAAGCTTTCTTT.